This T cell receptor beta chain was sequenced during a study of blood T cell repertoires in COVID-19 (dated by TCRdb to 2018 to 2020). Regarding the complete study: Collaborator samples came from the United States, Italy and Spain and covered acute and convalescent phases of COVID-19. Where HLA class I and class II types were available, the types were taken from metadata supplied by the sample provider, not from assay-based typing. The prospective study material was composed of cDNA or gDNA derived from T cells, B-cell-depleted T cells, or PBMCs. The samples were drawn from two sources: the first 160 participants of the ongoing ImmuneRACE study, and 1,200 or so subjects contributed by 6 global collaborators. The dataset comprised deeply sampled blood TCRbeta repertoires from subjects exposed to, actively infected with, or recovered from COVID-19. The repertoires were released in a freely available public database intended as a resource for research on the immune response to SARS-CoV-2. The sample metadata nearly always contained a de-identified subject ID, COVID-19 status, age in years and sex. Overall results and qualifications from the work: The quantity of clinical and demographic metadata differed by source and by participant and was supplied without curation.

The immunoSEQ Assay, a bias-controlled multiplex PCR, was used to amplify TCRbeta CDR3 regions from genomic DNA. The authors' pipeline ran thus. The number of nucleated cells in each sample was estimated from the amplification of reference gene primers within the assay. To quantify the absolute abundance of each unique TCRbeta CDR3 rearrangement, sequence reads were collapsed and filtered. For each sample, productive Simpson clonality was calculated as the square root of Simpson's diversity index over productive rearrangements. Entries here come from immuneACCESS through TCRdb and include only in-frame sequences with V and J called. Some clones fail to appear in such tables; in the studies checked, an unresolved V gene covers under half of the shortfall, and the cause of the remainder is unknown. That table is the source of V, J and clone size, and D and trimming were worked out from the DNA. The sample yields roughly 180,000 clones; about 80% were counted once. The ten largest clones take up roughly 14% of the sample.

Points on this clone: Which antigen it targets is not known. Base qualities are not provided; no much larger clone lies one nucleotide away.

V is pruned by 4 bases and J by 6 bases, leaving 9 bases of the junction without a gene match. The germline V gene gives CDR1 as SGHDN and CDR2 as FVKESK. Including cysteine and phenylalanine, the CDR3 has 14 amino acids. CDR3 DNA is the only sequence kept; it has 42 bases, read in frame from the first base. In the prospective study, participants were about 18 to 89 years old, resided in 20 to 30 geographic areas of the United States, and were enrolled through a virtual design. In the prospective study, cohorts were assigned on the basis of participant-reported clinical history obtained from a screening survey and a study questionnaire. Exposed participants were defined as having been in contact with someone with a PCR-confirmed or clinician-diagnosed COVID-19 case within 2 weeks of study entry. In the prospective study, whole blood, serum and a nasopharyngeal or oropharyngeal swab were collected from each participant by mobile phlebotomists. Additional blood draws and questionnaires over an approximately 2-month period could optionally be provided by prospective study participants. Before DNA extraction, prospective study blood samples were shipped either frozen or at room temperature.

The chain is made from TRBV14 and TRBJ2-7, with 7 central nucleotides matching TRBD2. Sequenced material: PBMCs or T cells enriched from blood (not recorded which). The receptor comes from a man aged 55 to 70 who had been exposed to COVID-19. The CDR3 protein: CASSLTSTLSEQYF. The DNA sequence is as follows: TGTGCCAGCAGCCTGACTAGCACCCTCTCCGAGCAGTACTTC.